These 23 T cell receptor beta chains originate from one sample sequenced in a study of blood T cell repertoires in COVID-19. TCRdb keeps only in-frame clones here, not all; method: immunoSEQ multiplex PCR. This sample has approximately 75,000 clones, with more than 60% found just once. The sequencing input was peripheral blood. These receptors were collected from a woman of 80 years or more with active or convalescent COVID-19.

This chain uses TRBV5-5 with TRBJ2-7; TRBD2 matches at 7 bases. Trimming at V came to 0 bases and at J to 2 bases, leaving 5 bases not matched to a gene. CDR3 length: 15 amino acids. Germline V gives CDR1 SGHKS, CDR2 YYEKEE (reference sequence). The CDR3 protein is CASSLDMGGTYEQYF. The CDR3 DNA reads TGTGCCAGCAGCTTGGATATGGGAGGGACCTACGAGCAGTACTTC.

The chain employs TRBV9 and TRBJ2-7; 9 bases line up with TRBD2. CDR1 is SGDLS, CDR2 YYNGEE, per germline. The CDR3 is 16 amino acids. Trimming at V came to 1 base and at J to 4 bases, leaving 9 bases not matched to a gene. The CDR3 DNA sequence: TGTGCCAGCAGCGTAAGGGCTAGCGGGGAGCTTTACGAGCAGTACTTC. It specifies CASSVRASGELYEQYF.

In regard to this clone: An end of the junction does not agree with germline; a read error may underlie this. The same CDR3 also results from other DNA sequences found in this sample. The chain recombines TRBV7-3 with TRBJ2-1; TRBD2 aligns across 8 bases. The CDR3 extends over 17 amino acids. Germline V gene data show CDR1 as SGHTA and CDR2 as FQGTGA. In nucleotides, the CDR3 is TGCGCCAGCAGCTTGGGCCACGGCGGGGGGACTTACAATGAGCAGTTCTTC. This encodes CASSLGHGGGTYNEQFF.

This chain connects TRBV5-1 to TRBJ1-1; D uncertain. V lost 1 base to trimming and J lost 3 bases, with 7 bases between them. The CDR3 extends over 13 amino acids. The germline V gene has CDR1 SGHRS and CDR2 YFSETQ. The CDR3 spells CASSLSTDTEAFF. CDR3 in DNA: TGCGCCAGCAGCTTGAGTACGGACACTGAAGCTTTCTTT.

The J gene is TRBJ2-3, the V gene TRBV2; tentatively, D is TRBD2 (6 bases). Per germline, CDR1 SNHLY and CDR2 FYNNEI. This CDR3 contains 14 residues. The V end lost 6 bases, the J end lost 5 bases, and 15 bases lay between the germline ends. The CDR3 sequence: CASRGAGWGDTQYF. CDR3 sequence (DNA): TGTGCCAGCAGGGGTGCGGGGTGGGGAGATACGCAGTATTTT.

The rearrangement joins TRBV28 to TRBJ1-6; 10 nucleotides align to TRBD1. With 5 bases clipped from V and 10 bases from J, the junction kept 11 bases outside the gene matches. Germline V gene sequence: CDR1 MDHEN, CDR2 SYDVKM. The CDR3 contains 16 residues. CDR3 sequence: CASSGRDRGTRSPLHF. The CDR3 DNA reads as TGTGCCAGCAGTGGAAGGGACAGGGGCACAAGGTCACCCCTCCACTTT.

This clone was seen more than once but under ten times. The rearrangement joins TRBV4-3 to TRBJ1-6, with a tentative D call TRBD1 (5 bases). With 3 bases removed from V and 9 bases from J, the gap between germline ends came to 12 bases. This CDR3 spans 14 amino acids. Germline assignment: CDR1 LGHNA and CDR2 YSLEER. CDR3 DNA sequence: TGCGCCAGCAGCCAGGGGGGAGGGGCTTCACCCCTCCACTTT. It yields the protein CASSQGGGASPLHF.

The chain recombines TRBV7-8 with TRBJ2-7; 11 nucleotides match TRBD1. Germline V CDR1 and CDR2: SGHVS, FQNEAQ. This CDR3 region has 16 residues. J lost 6 bases, V lost 3 bases, and 10 bases had no gene match. The CDR3 region is CASSFLSGQGAGEQYF. The CDR3, as DNA: TGTGCCAGCAGCTTTCTTTCCGGACAGGGGGCGGGCGAGCAGTACTTC.

A few counts support this clone. J is TRBJ2-3 and V is TRBV2, with D maybe TRBD1 (5 bases). Germline CDR1 reads SNHLY; CDR2 reads FYNNEI. This CDR3 is built from 14 residues. Trimming removed 7 bases from V and 2 bases from J, with 13 bases in between. CDR3 protein: CASTWGPDTDTQYF. The CDR3 nucleotides read TGTGCCAGCACCTGGGGCCCGGACACAGATACGCAGTATTTT.

The rearrangement joins TRBV27 to TRBJ2-2, with TRBD1 as a possible D gene (6 bases). There are 15 residues in the CDR3. Trimming removed 3 bases from V and 1 base from J, with 9 bases in between. The germline gives CDR1 MNHEY, CDR2 SMNVEV (reference sequence). CDR3 amino acids: CASSFQTGNTGELFF. The CDR3 coding sequence is TGTGCCAGCAGTTTCCAGACAGGGAACACCGGGGAGCTGTTTTTT.

The V call is TRBV28, the J call TRBJ2-7; D possibly corresponds to TRBD1 (5 bases). This CDR3 comprises 14 residues. The germline gives CDR1 MDHEN, CDR2 SYDVKM. Trimming cost V 3 bases and J 3 bases, with 12 bases left between them. CDR3 bases: TGTGCCAGCAGTTTCCAGGGAAGGGACTACGAGCAGTACTTC. It is translated as CASSFQGRDYEQYF.

V gene TRBV6-4 combines with J gene TRBJ2-1; 12 nucleotides agree with TRBD1. This CDR3 contains 16 residues. Germline V gives CDR1 MRHNA, CDR2 SNTAGT. The V gene end was trimmed by 5 bases and the J gene end by 7 bases; junction bases not matched to a gene: 9. CDR3 in DNA: TGTGCCAGCAGTCAAGTTTCGGGACAGGGGGCAAATGAGCAGTTCTTC. This sequence encodes CASSQVSGQGANEQFF.

This chain joins TRBV6-5 and TRBJ1-2, with D tentatively TRBD1 (5 bases). Trimming stripped 7 bases from V and 9 bases from J, with 24 bases between. The CDR3 length is 15 residues. Germline V CDR1 and CDR2: MNHEY, SVGAGI. The CDR3 nucleotides read TGTGCCAGCACCCCATCCCCGACAGCCCCCCACAGCTACACCTTC. Its protein product is CASTPSPTAPHSYTF.

This chain links TRBV29-1 with TRBJ2-1; tentative D call: TRBD2 (6 bases). V was cut by 6 bases and J by 8 bases, with 17 bases left in between. CDR3 length equals 13 residues. Germline V gene sequence: CDR1 SQVTM, CDR2 ANQGSEA. The DNA of the CDR3 is TGCAGCGTGGAGGGTCCCGGTTCGGATGAGCAGTTCTTC. This translates into CSVEGPGSDEQFF.

V is TRBV7-9 and J is TRBJ1-2, with 7 bases identical to TRBD1. Trimming at V came to 5 bases and at J to 6 bases, leaving 6 bases not matched to a gene. The germline gives CDR1 SEHNR, CDR2 FQNEAQ (reference sequence). The CDR3 contains 13 residues. Here the CDR3 DNA reads TGTGCCAGCAGCCTTGAGGGGGCGCATGGCTACACCTTC. Its protein is CASSLEGAHGYTF.

V is TRBV27 and J is TRBJ2-3, with D unresolved. Germline V gene lookup returns CDR1 MNHEY and CDR2 SMNVEV (reference sequence). Trimming took off 2 bases at V and 5 bases at J, with 8 bases between the two ends. The CDR3 is 13 amino acids. CDR3 coding DNA: TGTGCCAGCAGTTTACTACCTTTAGATACGCAGTATTTT. Residues: CASSLLPLDTQYF.

Only a few counts were recorded for this clone. V usage is TRBV20-1 and J usage is TRBJ2-5; D is possibly TRBD1 (5 bases). Trimming removed 6 bases from V and 1 base from J, with 6 bases in between. CDR1 is DFQATT and CDR2 is SNEGSKA in the germline V gene (reference sequence). The CDR3 is made up of 11 amino acids. The CDR3 coding sequence is TGCAGTGCCCAGGGCCAAGAGACCCAGTACTTC. Protein product: CSAQGQETQYF.

This sequence joins TRBV24-1 and TRBJ2-7; D remains unclear. V was trimmed by 4 bases and J by 2 bases, leaving 14 bases between them. This CDR3 has 15 residues. The germline CDR1 and CDR2 sequences are KGHDR and SFDVKD. The CDR3 loop reads CATSDPRTVAYEQYF. The CDR3 coding sequence is TGTGCCACCAGTGACCCCCGCACAGTGGCCTACGAGCAGTACTTC.

The gene calls are TRBV7-6 and TRBJ1-3, with D hard to call. The germline V gene encodes CDR1 SGHVS and CDR2 FNYEAQ. This CDR3 is built from 17 residues. Trimming stripped 3 bases from V and 0 bases from J, with 15 bases between. The CDR3 bases are TGTGCCAGCAGCTTTCTGGGCGGACTACGCTCTGGAAACACCATATATTTT. Translated, it gives CASSFLGGLRSGNTIYF. The variable domain in full, completed from reference TRBV7-6 and TRBJ1-3, reads GAGVSQSPRYKVTKRGQDVALRCDPISGHVSLYWYRQALGQGPEFLTYFNYEAQQDKSGLPNDRFSAERPEGSISTLTIQRTEQRDSAMYRCASSFLGGLRSGNTIYFGEGSWLTVV.

The V call is TRBV2, the J call TRBJ1-3; possible D gene TRBD1, 5 bases. Trimming removed 3 bases at V and 2 bases at J, with 14 bases between. The V gene's germline CDR1 is SNHLY and CDR2 FYNNEI. The CDR3 length is 16 residues. The CDR3 loop is CASSEIGARAGNTIYF. The DNA for the CDR3 is TGTGCCAGCAGTGAGATCGGCGCCAGGGCTGGAAACACCATATATTTT. Full variable domain (missing parts from reference TRBV2 and TRBJ1-3): EPEVTQTPSHQVTQMGQEVILRCVPISNHLYFYWYRQILGQKVEFLVSFYNNEISEKSEIFDDQFSVERPDGSNFTLKIRSTKLEDSAMYFCASSEIGARAGNTIYFGEGSWLTVV.

This chain links TRBV4-1 with TRBJ1-6; the D is unclear. With 4 bases removed from V and 0 bases from J, the gap between germline ends came to 10 bases. In germline, CDR1 is MGHRA, CDR2 YSYEKL. CDR3 size: 16 residues. The CDR3 here is CASSLIPHSYNSPLHF. CDR3 nucleotide sequence: TGCGCCAGCAGCCTCATCCCCCACTCCTATAATTCACCCCTCCACTTT.

This chain connects TRBV30 to TRBJ1-2; D unclear. Trimming took 0 bases from V and 5 from J, leaving 16 bases between them. Looked up from germline, CDR1 is GTSNPN and CDR2 is SVGIG (reference sequence). This CDR3 contains 15 residues. The CDR3 DNA follows: TGTGCCTGGAGTGTAGGGAGCCCTCCTACTTATGGCTACACCTTC. It is translated as CAWSVGSPPTYGYTF.

This clone has only one observation. The V and J genes are TRBV5-1 and TRBJ2-3; 15 bases match TRBD2. This CDR3 comprises 24 residues. CDR1 and CDR2 (germline): SGHRS, YFSETQ. Germline trimming cut 5 bases from V and 0 bases from J; bases unmatched to any gene: 25. This chain's CDR3 is CASRPRGMGTSGGRPLISTDTQYF. The CDR3 DNA reads TGCGCCAGCAGACCACGAGGCATGGGGACTAGCGGGGGGCGACCCCTGATTAGCACAGATACGCAGTATTTT.